Sequencing of this T cell receptor (beta chain) was carried out in a study of blood T cell repertoires in COVID-19. This clone was seen a handful of times. The assay was immunoSEQ multiplex PCR, and TCRdb's table has in-frame clones only and misses some. Of approximately 230,000 clones in the sample, about nine tenths were seen once. Participant-given clinical history determined each cohort assignment. The receptor comes from a man aged 40-49 years who had recovered from COVID-19. Input material: PBMCs or T cells enriched from blood (not recorded which).

The chain's CDR3 is CASTRGGDTEAFF. CDR3 nucleotide sequence: TGTGCCAGCACCAGGGGAGGGGACACTGAAGCTTTCTTT. The chain combines TRBV7-6 with TRBJ1-1, with D perhaps matching TRBD1 (6 bases). The V and J ends lost 7 bases and 3 bases respectively, with 12 bases between them. Germline V gene data show CDR1 as SGHVS and CDR2 as FNYEAQ. CDR3 length equals 13 residues.